This TCR beta chain was documented in a study of blood T cell repertoires in COVID-19. Study summary: There were acute and convalescent COVID-19 samples, and they came from the United States, Italy and Spain. From T cells, B-cell-depleted T cells, or PBMCs came the material, which was cDNA or gDNA.

Per the original data handling: Reference gene primer amplification in the assay estimated nucleated cell counts. Profiling relied on immunoSEQ multiplex PCR, and the TCRdb table lists in-frame clones only, not all of them. The V and J calls and clone size were taken over from that table, and D and trimming were inferred from the DNA. The sample holds hundreds of thousands of clones, 80% to 90% seen once. CDR1 is LNHDA, CDR2 SQIVND, per germline (reference sequence). This CDR3 contains 12 residues. The ends were cut back, 7 bases at V and 2 bases at J, with 8 bases in the middle. The sample consisted of peripheral blood. The gene calls are TRBV19 and TRBJ1-2, with D maybe TRBD1 (5 bases). The clonotype comes from a man older than 75 with acute or convalescent COVID-19. The CDR3 spells CASNKGNYGYTF. CDR3 in DNA: TGTGCCAGTAACAAGGGGAACTATGGCTACACCTTC. The variable domain in full, with the rest retrieved from reference TRBV19 and TRBJ1-2, is DGGITQSPKYLFRKEGQNVTLSCEQNLNHDAMYWYRQDPGQGLRLIYYSQIVNDFQKGDIAEGYSVSREKKESFPLTVTSAQKNPTAFYLCASNKGNYGYTFGSGTRLTVV.